These 26 T cell receptor beta chains were all obtained from the same sample, sequenced in a study of T cell repertoires in cytomegalovirus infection. TCRdb reprocessed the reads via MiXCR and lists one record per CDR3 protein. The data hold about 190,000 distinct CDR3 sequences, with 28% observed a single time. Sample: PBMCs. These receptors were collected from a human donor in good health (CMV status not recorded). Some clones in this sample may be carry-over from other donors' samples.

This chain uses TRBV7-2 with TRBJ1-2; D perhaps matches TRBD1 (5 bases). This CDR3 spans 15 amino acids. The V end was cut by 2 bases, the J end by 4 bases, with 14 bases between. Looked up from germline, CDR1 is SGHTA and CDR2 is FQGNSA. CDR3 DNA: TGTGCCAGCAGCTTAACCCGGGGGGGGATCTATGGCTACACCTTC. Translation: CASSLTRGGIYGYTF.

The chain carries TRBV19 and TRBJ1-5; tentative D call: TRBD1 (6 bases). The CDR3 runs to 18 residues. V lost 5 bases, J lost 0 bases, and 20 bases lay in between. In germline, CDR1 is LNHDA, CDR2 SQIVND (reference sequence). As DNA, the CDR3 is TGTGCCAGTAGTCCCGAGCGGACAGCGCCTTATAGCAATCAGCCCCAGCATTTT. Translation gives CASSPERTAPYSNQPQHF.

The chain joins TRBV2 to TRBJ1-5, with D unresolved. This CDR3 is 15 amino acids long. Trimming removed 2 bases at V and 2 bases at J, with 10 bases between. Germline CDR1 is SNHLY and CDR2 is FYNNEI. This CDR3 is CASSEYRPGNQPQHF. CDR3 DNA sequence: TGTGCCAGCAGTGAATATCGCCCGGGCAATCAGCCCCAGCATTTT.

V and J are TRBV19 and TRBJ1-2; 9 nucleotides agree with TRBD1. Germline assignment: CDR1 LNHDA and CDR2 SQIVND (reference sequence). This CDR3 contains 15 residues. The V segment lost 3 bases and the J segment 4 bases; nucleotides outside the gene matches: 6. CDR3 nucleotide sequence: TGTGCCAGTAGTATCTCCTCGGACAGGGGCTATGGCTACACCTTC. Protein sequence: CASSISSDRGYGYTF.

This chain connects TRBV13 to TRBJ1-1; 8 nucleotides agree with TRBD1. This CDR3 region has 16 residues. V lost 0 bases to trimming and J lost 5 bases; unmatched junction nucleotides: 8. Germline CDR1 and CDR2: PRHDT and FYEKMQ (reference sequence). The CDR3 protein is CASSLGHRRQGTEAFF. Here the CDR3 DNA reads TGTGCCAGCAGCTTAGGCCACCGTAGACAGGGGACTGAAGCTTTCTTT. The full variable domain, its missing parts supplied by reference TRBV13 and TRBJ1-1, is AAGVIQSPRHLIKEKRETATLKCYPIPRHDTVYWYQQGPGQDPQFLISFYEKMQSDKGSIPDRFSAQQFSDYHSELNMSSLELGDSALYFCASSLGHRRQGTEAFFGQGTRLTVV.

V usage is TRBV6-1 and J usage is TRBJ2-3; 8 nucleotides line up with TRBD2. With V trimmed by 8 bases and J by 1 base, 5 bases remained unmatched. This CDR3 contains 14 residues. Germline CDR1 MNHNS, CDR2 SASEGT. The CDR3 sequence is CASLGLVGTDTQYF. The CDR3 region has the DNA TGTGCCAGCTTGGGACTAGTGGGCACAGATACGCAGTATTTT.

This clonotype was picked up a small number of times. J is TRBJ2-2 and V is TRBV12-3 or TRBV12-4; TRBD1 aligns across 7 bases. After removal of 5 bases from V and 5 bases from J, the junction contained 5 bases not matched to a gene. This CDR3 has 14 residues. The CDR3 protein is CASSRQGKTGELFF. The CDR3 region has the DNA TGTGCCAGCAGTCGACAGGGAAAGACCGGGGAGCTGTTTTTT.

The CDR3 region has the DNA TGCAGTGCTAGAGGTAGCTCCTATAATTCACCCCTCCACTTT. Translated: CSARGSSYNSPLHF. V and J are TRBV20-1 and TRBJ1-6; no definite D call. Germline CDR1 and CDR2: DFQATT and SNEGSKA (reference sequence). The CDR3 loop spans 14 amino acids. Trimming stripped 1 base from V and 0 bases from J, with 4 bases between.

The chain is built from TRBV11-2 and TRBJ1-2; 7 bases match TRBD1. V was clipped by 2 bases and J by 7 bases; unmatched bases: 16. The germline gives CDR1 SGHAT, CDR2 FQNNGV. The CDR3 has 17 amino acids. The CDR3 bases are TGTGCCAGCAGCTTAATTTACTCCGACGACAGGGATCCTGGCTACACCTTC. Its protein product is CASSLIYSDDRDPGYTF.

Many counts were recorded for this clonotype. The chain has TRBV12-3 or TRBV12-4 and TRBJ1-5; 7 nucleotides align to TRBD1. The ends lost 5 bases at V and 16 bases at J; junction bases unmatched: 8. CDR3 length equals 11 residues. The CDR3 DNA follows: TGTGCCAGCAGTACGGGGACAGTCTCCCATTTT. Its protein product is CASSTGTVSHF.

The V and J genes are TRBV29-1 and TRBJ1-5, with D perhaps matching TRBD1 (6 bases). The CDR3 extends over 13 amino acids. The V end lost 4 bases, the J end lost 6 bases, and 13 bases lay between the germline ends. The germline V gene has CDR1 SQVTM and CDR2 ANQGSEA. CDR3 sequence (DNA): TGCAGCGTTGCCGTGAGAGGGGGTCAGCCCCAGCATTTT. Its translation: CSVAVRGGQPQHF. The whole variable domain, filled in from reference TRBV29-1 and TRBJ1-5, reads SAVISQKPSRDICQRGTSLTIQCQVDSQVTMMFWYRQQPGQSLTLIATANQGSEATYESGFVIDKFPISRPNLTFSTLTVSNMSPEDSSIYLCSVAVRGGQPQHFGDGTRLSIL.

Regarding this clonotype: The junction does not match germline at one end; this may be a read error. This chain connects TRBV5-8 to TRBJ2-1; no clear D. The CDR3 has 15 residues. Germline CDR1 and CDR2: SGHTS and YDEGEE. CDR3 bases: TGTGCCAACAGCGCCCGGACGAGCTCCTACAATGAGCAGTTCTTC. Translated, it gives CANSARTSSYNEQFF.

In this sample, this clonotype turned up many times. CDR3 coding DNA: TGTGCCAGCAGCTTAGGGACTGGGGCCAACGTCCTGACTTTC. This sequence encodes CASSLGTGANVLTF. The chain employs TRBV5-6 and TRBJ2-6, with D unresolved. Germline assignment: CDR1 SGHDT and CDR2 YYEEEE. The V and J ends lost 2 bases and 2 bases respectively, with 5 bases between them. CDR3 length: 14 residues.

The chain links TRBV7-3 to TRBJ2-3; TRBD2 agrees at 8 bases. This CDR3 has 11 amino acids. The trim removed 5 bases at V and 11 bases at J, leaving 3 bases unmatched. Germline CDR1 is SGHTA and CDR2 is FQGTGA. CDR3 protein: CASSNGGVQYF. CDR3 DNA sequence: TGTGCCAGCAGCAACGGGGGGGTGCAGTATTTT.

The chain employs TRBV19 and TRBJ1-2, with D uncertain. This CDR3 has 14 residues. Germline loops: CDR1 LNHDA, CDR2 SQIVND (reference sequence). V was clipped by 0 bases and J by 8 bases, with 13 bases between them. The CDR3 coding sequence is TGTGCCAGTAGTATAGATTTGACCGCTCACGGCTACACCTTC. Residues: CASSIDLTAHGYTF.

This rearrangement joins TRBV6-8 to TRBJ2-6; D gene unclear. This CDR3 comprises 15 residues. V was clipped by 2 bases and J by 0 bases, with 5 bases between them. Germline-derived CDR1 and CDR2 are MNHGY and SAAAGT. CDR3 coding DNA: TGTGCCAGCAGTTACGGGATCTCTGGGGCCAACGTCCTGACTTTC. As protein: CASSYGISGANVLTF.

This clonotype has a handful of counts. J is TRBJ2-2 and V is TRBV7-2; D is ambiguous. The germline V gene encodes CDR1 SGHTA and CDR2 FQGNSA. V dropped 2 bases and J dropped 6 bases, with 7 bases sitting between them. The length of the CDR3 is 13 residues. CDR3 in DNA: TGTGCCAGCAGCTTATTCTACCCCGGGGAGCTGTTTTTT. It specifies CASSLFYPGELFF.

This clonotype occurred a few times. The chain has TRBV19 and TRBJ2-4; a weak D match, TRBD1 (6 bases). Per germline, CDR1 LNHDA and CDR2 SQIVND (reference sequence). V lost 10 bases and J 6 bases, leaving 25 bases between the germline ends. This CDR3 comprises 16 residues. CDR3 amino acids: CATSPVIGQTLNIQYF. In DNA, the CDR3 is TGTGCCACCTCTCCAGTTATCGGACAGACCCTAAACATTCAGTACTTC.

This clonotype was seen a few times. The V call is TRBV19, the J call TRBJ1-5, with D possibly being TRBD1 (5 bases). Germline CDR1 and CDR2: LNHDA and SQIVND (reference sequence). Trimming shortened V by 6 bases and J by 4 bases, and 25 bases separated the two germline ends. The CDR3 extends over 18 amino acids. This CDR3 is CASRAHRAGTRGNQPQHF. DNA for the CDR3: TGTGCCAGTAGGGCCCATCGGGCAGGGACGCGAGGTAATCAGCCCCAGCATTTT.

This clonotype has at least ten counts. The CDR3 spells CASSRYRTSGGAADTQYF. The CDR3 DNA follows: TGTGCCAGCAGCCGCTACCGAACTAGCGGGGGGGCGGCAGATACGCAGTATTTT. This sequence joins TRBV7-2 and TRBJ2-3; 13 bases are shared with TRBD2. CDR1 and CDR2 from the germline V gene are SGHTA and FQGNSA. V gave up 5 bases and J gave up 4 bases; unmatched junction bases: 12. The CDR3 extends over 18 amino acids.

The J gene is TRBJ2-1, the V gene TRBV15; 13 nucleotides line up with TRBD2. Trimming at V came to 2 bases and at J to 5 bases, leaving 9 bases not matched to a gene. CDR3 length equals 18 residues. Germline CDR1 reads LNHNV; CDR2 reads YYDKDF (reference sequence). The DNA of the CDR3 is TGTGCCACCAGCAGATCAGCCCCTACTAGCGGGGGGGACAATGAGCAGTTCTTC. Amino acids: CATSRSAPTSGGDNEQFF.

Concerning this clonotype: A read error is likely, as this CDR3 ends without the conserved phenylalanine or tryptophan. The J gene is TRBJ1-2, the V gene TRBV28; tentative D call: TRBD1 (5 bases). V was clipped by 5 bases and J by 9 bases, with 19 bases between them. CDR1 is MDHEN, CDR2 SYDVKM, per germline. The CDR3 has 14 amino acids. The CDR3 region has the DNA TGTGCCAGCAGTCCCTATGGGACCCCAGGGAGCTACACCTTA. As protein: CASSPYGTPGSYTL.

This clonotype was counted between two and nine times. V and J are TRBV6-6 and TRBJ2-1; no reliable D call. Germline assignment: CDR1 MNHNY and CDR2 SVGAGI (reference sequence). V was cut by 4 bases and J by 8 bases, with 6 bases left in between. The CDR3 runs 11 residues. CDR3 DNA: TGTGCCAGCAGTTTCGATCATGAGCAGTTCTTC. Translation gives CASSFDHEQFF.

This clonotype was observed a few times. The genes are TRBV29-1 and TRBJ2-7; maybe TRBD1 (6 bases). The V and J ends lost 7 bases and 2 bases respectively, with 15 bases between them. The CDR3 totals 13 residues. Germline loops: CDR1 SQVTM, CDR2 ANQGSEA. The CDR3 here is CSAKQGNTYEQYF. The DNA for the CDR3 is TGCAGCGCTAAACAGGGAAATACCTACGAGCAGTACTTC.

This clonotype was seen at least ten times. The chain links TRBV7-8 to TRBJ2-1; TRBD2 is a possible D gene (5 bases). V lost 5 bases to trimming and J lost 3 bases, with 11 bases between them. CDR3 length: 14 residues. Germline V CDR1 and CDR2: SGHVS, FQNEAQ. Here the CDR3 DNA reads TGTGCCAGCAGCCTCCGGGATCGCTACAATGAGCAGTTCTTC. It translates to CASSLRDRYNEQFF.

The sample holds a few counts of this clonotype. The V call is TRBV2, the J call TRBJ1-1; D may be TRBD1 (5 bases). V gave up 7 bases and J gave up 1 base, with 7 bases separating them. There are 12 residues in the CDR3. Germline V lookup: CDR1 SNHLY, CDR2 FYNNEI. For the CDR3, the DNA is TGTGCCAGCATGAGGGGGAACACTGAAGCTTTCTTT. This encodes CASMRGNTEAFF.